The source of this TCR beta chain is a study of cytomegalovirus exposure and HLA in healthy donors. Study summary: Some 200 million T cells yielded roughly 120 million unique TCR beta sequences, as an earlier analysis found.

PCR was performed using 60 Vbeta and 13 Jbeta primers. Profiling relied on immunoSEQ multiplex PCR, and the TCRdb table lists in-frame clones only, not all of them. The sample holds roughly 150,000 clones, around 70% seen once. Germline V gene sequence: CDR1 SQVTM, CDR2 ANQGSEA. The CDR3 is made up of 13 amino acids. V lost 6 bases to trimming and J lost 0 bases, with 9 bases between them. At the time of sampling, donors were nominally healthy, though unrecorded immune exposures were likely. The clonotype comes from an older woman in good health and CMV-seropositive. The chain is built from TRBV29-1 and TRBJ2-4; weak D call: TRBD1 (6 bases). Sequenced material: PBMCs. The CDR3 DNA sequence: TGCAGCGTGGAACAGGGAGCCAAAAACATTCAGTACTTC. It encodes CSVEQGAKNIQYF.